The 10 T cell receptor beta chains reported below all come from one sample, sequenced in a study of T-cell reconstitution after alpha-beta-depleted transplantation in children. Unique molecular identifiers were used in preparing the TCRbeta library. TCRdb re-analysed the PCR reads in MiXCR, keeping a single row per CDR3 protein. Of more than 400,000 distinct CDR3 sequences listed, about 45% are singletons. The sequences come from PBMCs, collected before TCRalphabeta/CD19-depleted stem cell transplant. The origin of the receptors is a girl between 2 and 10 years old with aplastic anemia, due to receive a stem cell transplant.

Of note for this clonotype: A much larger clone differs from this one at a single base, so this may be a read error. The rearrangement links TRBV29-1 to TRBJ1-1, with unresolved D. Trimming took 2 bases from V and 1 from J, leaving 5 bases between them. Germline V gives CDR1 SQVTM, CDR2 ANQGSEA. This CDR3 region has 12 residues. This CDR3 reads CSVEWGNTEAFF. In DNA, the CDR3 is TGCAGCGTTGAATGGGGGAACACTGAAGCTTTCTTT.

This clonotype was counted once. The chain recombines TRBV11-2 with TRBJ2-2, with 13 bases lining up with TRBD2. Per the germline V gene, CDR1 is SGHAT and CDR2 is FQNNGV. V was pared by 5 bases and J by 3 bases, with 6 bases of the junction left unmatched. This CDR3 region has 17 residues. CDR3 in amino acids: CASSHPTSGRDTGELFF. The CDR3 bases are TGTGCCAGCAGCCACCCTACTAGCGGGAGGGACACCGGGGAGCTGTTTTTT.

Details on this clonotype: It is likely a read error, because the conserved phenylalanine at the end of the CDR3 is missing. The chain employs TRBV5-1 and TRBJ2-7; maybe TRBD2 (5 bases). The CDR3 loop spans 12 amino acids. Germline V gene data show CDR1 as SGHRS and CDR2 as YFSETQ. With 3 bases removed from V and 6 bases from J, the gap between germline ends came to 10 bases. CDR3 region: CASSSQAAEQYL. In DNA form, the CDR3 reads TGCGCCAGCAGCTCTCAAGCGGCCGAGCAGTACCTC.

The V call is TRBV5-1, the J call TRBJ1-1; the match to TRBD1 covers 10 bases. V trimming: 3 bases; J trimming: 12 bases; junction bases outside the gene matches: 5. Germline V gives CDR1 SGHRS, CDR2 YFSETQ. The CDR3 loop spans 12 amino acids. CDR3 DNA: TGCGCCAGCAGCTGGGACAGGGGATTCACTTTCTTT. It yields the protein CASSWDRGFTFF.

J is TRBJ1-1 and V is TRBV20-1, with TRBD1 identical over 7 bases. The V gene end was trimmed by 5 bases and the J gene end by 5 bases; junction bases not matched to a gene: 8. The germline V gene has CDR1 DFQATT and CDR2 SNEGSKA (reference sequence). The CDR3 sequence is 13 residues long. CDR3 amino acids: CSAYGDSRTEAFF. CDR3 nucleotides: TGCAGTGCTTACGGGGACAGTCGGACTGAAGCTTTCTTT.

This chain uses TRBV12-3 or TRBV12-4 with TRBJ2-7; D may match TRBD1 or TRBD2 (7 bases each). V lost 8 bases to trimming and J lost 3 bases, with 29 bases between them. The CDR3 loop spans 18 amino acids. The DNA for the CDR3 is TGTGCCAGCGGGGCCCCCCGGGAGGACAGGACGGCAAGCTACGAGCAGTACTTC. This codes for CASGAPREDRTASYEQYF.

V gene TRBV20-1 combines with J gene TRBJ2-7; D remains ambiguous. The CDR3 is 11 amino acids. Per germline, CDR1 DFQATT and CDR2 SNEGSKA (reference sequence). V lost 8 bases to trimming and J lost 3 bases, with 11 bases between them. CDR3 region: CSSSNLYEQYF. The DNA of the CDR3 is TGCAGTTCCAGTAACCTCTACGAGCAGTACTTC.

This clonotype was seen repeatedly, ten times or more. The chain is built from TRBV5-1 and TRBJ2-5; TRBD2 matches at 8 bases. The germline CDR1 and CDR2 sequences are SGHRS and YFSETQ. The CDR3 loop spans 16 amino acids. V lost 3 bases to trimming and J lost 3 bases; unmatched junction nucleotides: 10. As DNA, the CDR3 is TGCGCCAGCAGCTCAGCGTTGCAGCGGGGGAAAGAGACCCAGTACTTC. The encoded protein is CASSSALQRGKETQYF.

This clonotype came up a few times. V usage is TRBV20-1 and J usage is TRBJ2-4; 9 bases are shared with TRBD1. The CDR3 spans 13 residues. Trimming cost V 6 bases and J 3 bases; bases outside gene matches: 3. Germline V CDR1 and CDR2: DFQATT, SNEGSKA (reference sequence). CDR3 coding DNA: TGCAGTGCCCGGGGACAGGGCAAAAACATTCAGTACTTC. It translates to CSARGQGKNIQYF.

This rearrangement joins TRBV29-1 to TRBJ1-2, with unresolved D. The germline gives CDR1 SQVTM, CDR2 ANQGSEA. Trimming shortened V by 2 bases and J by 4 bases, and 11 bases separated the two germline ends. The CDR3 covers 13 residues. DNA for the CDR3: TGCAGCGTTGAATTCGGGGTTGTCTATGGCTACACCTTC. Encoded protein: CSVEFGVVYGYTF.